A single sample is the source of the 18 T cell receptor beta chains below, sequenced in a study of blood T cell repertoires in COVID-19. Method: immunoSEQ multiplex PCR; TCRdb's copy keeps in-frame clones and lacks some. The data hold around 100,000 clones, with 75% to 95% observed a single time. The sample taken for sequencing was peripheral blood. All receptors derive from a man aged 45-65 years with acute or convalescent COVID-19.

This chain connects TRBV10-3 to TRBJ2-1, with D unclear. The CDR3 is 14 amino acids. Per germline, CDR1 ENHRY and CDR2 SYGVKD. V was cut by 3 bases and J by 0 bases, with 6 bases left in between. The CDR3 spells CAISEGGSYNEQFF. For the CDR3, the DNA is TGTGCCATCAGTGAAGGCGGCTCCTACAATGAGCAGTTCTTC.

This clone was observed once. This chain connects TRBV7-2 to TRBJ1-1, with D maybe TRBD1 (5 bases). Trimming removed 2 bases from V and 7 bases from J, with 11 bases in between. Germline V gene sequence: CDR1 SGHTA, CDR2 FQGNSA. The CDR3 covers 13 residues. The CDR3 sequence: CASSLLGGDEAFF. In DNA, the CDR3 is TGTGCCAGCAGCTTACTGGGGGGGGATGAAGCTTTCTTT.

The rearrangement links TRBV3-1 (or the pseudogene TRBV3-2) to TRBJ1-5; D gene unclear. CDR1 is LGHDT, CDR2 YNNKEL, per germline (reference sequence). This CDR3 spans 16 amino acids. Deletions cut 1 base from V and 4 bases from J, with 14 bases between. CDR3 DNA: TGTGCCAGCAGCCAAGCCCGGGGAGGTGGGAATCAGCCCCAGCATTTT. Translated, it gives CASSQARGGGNQPQHF.

This clone was counted a few times. V is TRBV6-5 and J is TRBJ2-7, with TRBD2 as a possible D gene (5 bases). Trimming took off 5 bases at V and 7 bases at J, with 15 bases between the two ends. CDR1 and CDR2 (germline): MNHEY, SVGAGI. This CDR3 region has 13 residues. CDR3 DNA sequence: TGTGCCAGCAGTATGGGTCGAGCGGATGAGCAGTACTTC. It encodes CASSMGRADEQYF.

This clone was seen a single time. The chain employs TRBV5-1 and TRBJ1-1; 11 bases align to TRBD1. From germline, CDR1 is SGHRS and CDR2 YFSETQ. The CDR3 runs 17 residues. The V segment lost 4 bases and the J segment 5 bases; nucleotides outside the gene matches: 13. The CDR3 loop is CASSIRTGGASGTEAFF. DNA for the CDR3: TGCGCCAGCAGCATAAGGACAGGGGGCGCTTCGGGGACTGAAGCTTTCTTT. The variable domain in full, with the rest retrieved from reference TRBV5-1 and TRBJ1-1, is KAGVTQTPRYLIKTRGQQVTLSCSPISGHRSVSWYQQTPGQGLQFLFEYFSETQRNKGNFPGRFSGRQFSNSRSEMNVSTLELGDSALYLCASSIRTGGASGTEAFFGQGTRLTVV.

The rearrangement joins TRBV2 to TRBJ2-3; 9 bases match TRBD1. The CDR3 length is 14 residues. Germline values: CDR1 SNHLY, CDR2 FYNNEI. J was trimmed by 0 bases and V by 7 bases; bases with no gene match: 2. For the CDR3, the DNA is TGTGCCAGCAAGACAGGGGGGAGCACAGATACGCAGTATTTT. Protein product: CASKTGGSTDTQYF. The full variable domain, with the rest looked up from reference TRBV2 and TRBJ2-3, is EPEVTQTPSHQVTQMGQEVILRCVPISNHLYFYWYRQILGQKVEFLVSFYNNEISEKSEIFDDQFSVERPDGSNFTLKIRSTKLEDSAMYFCASKTGGSTDTQYFGPGTRLTVL.

The V and J genes are TRBV11-2 and TRBJ2-5; 8 bases are a match to TRBD1. This CDR3 is built from 14 residues. Germline values: CDR1 SGHAT, CDR2 FQNNGV. V gave up 6 bases and J gave up 4 bases; unmatched junction bases: 7. In DNA form, the CDR3 reads TGTGCCAGCAGTCAAACAGGGGGAGGAGAGACCCAGTACTTC. Translating it yields CASSQTGGGETQYF.

This chain connects TRBV12-5 to TRBJ1-1; D is possibly TRBD1 (5 bases). In germline, CDR1 is LGHNT, CDR2 FRNRAP. The CDR3 length is 15 residues. Trimming shortened V by 4 bases and J by 5 bases, and 17 bases separated the two germline ends. This chain's CDR3 is CASGWGGGARTEAFF. Written as DNA, the CDR3 is TGTGCTAGTGGTTGGGGTGGAGGGGCCCGGACTGAAGCTTTCTTT.

This clone has only a few counts. The CDR3 DNA is TGTGCCAGCAGCTTAGCCCCTGATACGCAGTATTTT. This codes for CASSLAPDTQYF. This sequence joins TRBV7-2 and TRBJ2-3; D is uncertain. V was shortened by 0 bases and J by 6 bases, with 4 bases between the two germline ends. CDR1 is SGHTA and CDR2 is FQGNSA in the germline V gene. CDR3 length equals 12 residues.

The CDR3 sequence is CASSSGTGFLTGKLFF. CDR3 nucleotide sequence: TGTGCCAGCAGCTCCGGGACAGGGTTTCTTACCGGGAAACTGTTTTTT. The V gene is TRBV5-6, the J gene TRBJ1-4; 9 bases map to TRBD1. V lost 3 bases and J lost 11; bases outside the gene matches: 14. The CDR3 runs to 16 residues. Per germline, CDR1 SGHDT and CDR2 YYEEEE.

This chain connects TRBV18 to TRBJ2-1, with 9 bases lining up with TRBD2. The junction had 8 bases not matched to a gene; V was cut back by 1 base and J by 4 bases. This CDR3 is 17 amino acids long. Per the germline V gene, CDR1 is KGHSH and CDR2 is LQKENI. The CDR3 is CASSPQALAGLYNEQFF. The CDR3 coding sequence is TGTGCCAGCTCACCACAAGCACTAGCGGGCCTATACAATGAGCAGTTCTTC.

This chain joins TRBV14 and TRBJ1-1; a possible D gene is TRBD1 (5 bases). Deletions cut 0 bases from V and 2 bases from J, with 13 bases between. The CDR3 is 16 amino acids. CDR1 is SGHDN and CDR2 is FVKESK in the germline V gene. The CDR3 DNA sequence: TGTGCCAGCAGCCAAGATCTAAGGGGCCTTAACACTGAAGCTTTCTTT. Encoded protein: CASSQDLRGLNTEAFF.

This chain connects TRBV10-1 to TRBJ2-1; 7 nucleotides match TRBD1. V shed 4 bases, J shed 7 bases, and the junction held 7 bases outside the gene matches. The V gene's germline CDR1 is WNHNN and CDR2 SYGVQD (reference sequence). The CDR3 runs to 14 residues. CDR3: CASSVAGGTNEQFF. In DNA form, the CDR3 reads TGCGCCAGCAGTGTTGCAGGGGGAACAAATGAGCAGTTCTTC.

The J gene is TRBJ2-7, the V gene TRBV7-8; D uncertain. The CDR3 sequence is 15 residues long. Germline CDR1 is SGHVS and CDR2 is FQNEAQ. With 4 bases removed from V and 4 bases from J, the gap between germline ends came to 17 bases. The CDR3 DNA is TGTGCCAGCAGCTCATTGACGGAGAGGAAATACGAGCAGTACTTC. Translation: CASSSLTERKYEQYF.

The V and J genes are TRBV7-2 and TRBJ2-3; the D gene is possibly TRBD2 (5 bases). In germline, CDR1 is SGHTA, CDR2 FQGNSA. The CDR3 spans 14 residues. V dropped 0 bases and J dropped 3 bases, with 7 bases sitting between them. Here the CDR3 reads CASSLARATDTQYF. CDR3 coding DNA: TGTGCCAGCAGCTTAGCGCGGGCAACAGATACGCAGTATTTT.

This clone was seen once. The V gene is TRBV12-2, the J gene TRBJ1-5; TRBD1 is the table's D call and was not checked against the DNA. TRBV12-2 is marked as a pseudogene. This CDR3 region has 19 residues. CDR3 loop: CASRLASSIQGAGNQPQHF. The CDR3 DNA sequence: TGTGCAAGTCGCTTAGCAAGCTCCATTCAGGGGGCCGGCAATCAGCCCCAGCATTTT.

V is TRBV3-1 (or the pseudogene TRBV3-2) and J is TRBJ1-2, with 9 nucleotides matching TRBD1. Germline V gives CDR1 LGHDT, CDR2 YNNKEL (reference sequence). The V gene end was trimmed by 4 bases and the J gene end by 6 bases; junction bases not matched to a gene: 12. The CDR3 covers 16 residues. CDR3 bases: TGTGCCAGCAGCCGGAGGGAGGGACAGGGAAGTAATGGCTACACCTTC. This sequence encodes CASSRREGQGSNGYTF.

V usage is TRBV7-2 and J usage is TRBJ2-3, with D hard to call. The CDR3 runs to 15 residues. CDR1 is SGHTA, CDR2 FQGNSA, per germline. Between the trimmed V and J ends, which lost 1 base and 0 bases, there was a span of 8 bases. The CDR3 protein is CASSLDGRSTDTQYF. The CDR3 DNA reads as TGTGCCAGCAGCTTAGACGGTAGAAGCACAGATACGCAGTATTTT.